The clone carrying this TCR beta chain was recorded a few times. Its specificity is unknown. The record originates from a study of beta chain features in type 1 diabetes. Study-level background: The patients were much like the healthy donors in age, gender and cell yields. Study results and limitations: The study found moderately but significantly shorter TCRB CDR3s in all four CD4+ subsets of Type 1 diabetes patients. Type 1 diabetes patients had VDJ junctions that carried fewer insertions and more deletions. cDNA-based reads could over-represent cells with high TCR expression.

Investigators reverse transcribed all isolated RNA, so they sequenced expressed TCRB transcripts. The method was immunoSEQ multiplex PCR; TCRdb's version includes in-frame clones alone and lacks a portion of them. The top ten hold approximately 0.015% of the sample, which has a few hundred thousand clones, 14% to 15% seen once. Cell sorting via CD45RO/CCR7/CD25/CD127/CD95/CD27 was performed to obtain CD4+ naive, central memory, regulatory and stem cell-like memory cells. The V gene lost 4 bases and the J gene lost 9 bases, with 10 bases spanning the gap. Per the germline V gene, CDR1 is MRHNA and CDR2 is SNTAGT. This CDR3 is 11 amino acids long.

The sequenced material came from naive CD4+ T cells from blood. The chain combines TRBV6-4 with TRBJ2-7; D uncertain. The source of this sequence is a young man with type 1 diabetes. The CDR3 protein is CASSGGIAQYF. The CDR3 DNA reads TGTGCCAGCAGTGGCGGAATCGCGCAGTACTTC.